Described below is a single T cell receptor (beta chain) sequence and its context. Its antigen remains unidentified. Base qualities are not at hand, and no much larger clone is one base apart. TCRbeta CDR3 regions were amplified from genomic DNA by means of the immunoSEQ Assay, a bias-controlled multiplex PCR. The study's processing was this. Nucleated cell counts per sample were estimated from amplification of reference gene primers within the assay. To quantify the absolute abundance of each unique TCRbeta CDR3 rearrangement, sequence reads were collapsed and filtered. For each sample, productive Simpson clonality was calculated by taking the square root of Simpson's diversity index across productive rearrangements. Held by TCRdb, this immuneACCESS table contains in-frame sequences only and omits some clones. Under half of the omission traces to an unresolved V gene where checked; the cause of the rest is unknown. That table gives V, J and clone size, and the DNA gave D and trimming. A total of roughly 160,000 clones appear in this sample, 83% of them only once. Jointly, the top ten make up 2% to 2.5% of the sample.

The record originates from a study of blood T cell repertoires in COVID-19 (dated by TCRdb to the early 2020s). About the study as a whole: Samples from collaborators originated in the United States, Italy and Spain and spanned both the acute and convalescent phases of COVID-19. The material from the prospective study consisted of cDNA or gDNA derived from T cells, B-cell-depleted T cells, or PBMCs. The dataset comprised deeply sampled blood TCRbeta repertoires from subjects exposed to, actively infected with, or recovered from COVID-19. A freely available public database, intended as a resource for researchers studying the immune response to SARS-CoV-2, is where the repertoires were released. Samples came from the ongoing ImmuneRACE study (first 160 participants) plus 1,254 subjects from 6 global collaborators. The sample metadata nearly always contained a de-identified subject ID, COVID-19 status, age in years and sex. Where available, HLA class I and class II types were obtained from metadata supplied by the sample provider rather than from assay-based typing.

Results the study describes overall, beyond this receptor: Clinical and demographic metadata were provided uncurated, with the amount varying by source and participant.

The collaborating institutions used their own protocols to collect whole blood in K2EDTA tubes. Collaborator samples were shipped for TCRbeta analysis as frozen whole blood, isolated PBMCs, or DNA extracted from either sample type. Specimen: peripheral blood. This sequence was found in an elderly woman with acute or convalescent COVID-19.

Here the CDR3 is given as CSARLGGDSNQPQHF. The DNA is as follows: TGCAGCGCCAGACTGGGAGGAGATAGCAATCAGCCCCAGCATTTT. Rearrangement joined TRBV29-1 to TRBJ1-5, with no confident D gene call. The CDR3 contains 15 residues, cysteine and phenylalanine counted. Just CDR3 DNA is preserved here, 45 bases in frame from base 1. V drops 7 bases and J drops 0 bases, leaving 16 bases in between. CDR1 is given as SQVTM and CDR2 as ANQGSEA, both from the germline V gene. Here the CDR3 is joined to the reference TRBV29-1 and TRBJ1-5 genes, and the full variable domain is: SAVISQKPSRDICQRGTSLTIQCQVDSQVTMMFWYRQQPGQSLTLIATANQGSEATYESGFVIDKFPISRPNLTFSTLTVSNMSPEDSSIYLCSARLGGDSNQPQHFGDGTRLSIL.